This entry lists 23 T cell receptor beta chains sequenced from one sample in a study of shared clonotypes between healthy human individuals. Here immunoSEQ multiplex PCR was the method, and the copy in TCRdb shows in-frame clones only, minus some. The repertoire includes about 2.4 million clones, 93% of them detected once, and around 0.37% sits in the top ten. Sequencing was performed on naive CD4+ T cells from PBMCs. Described subset: CD45RA+ positively selected. Receptor source: a man younger than 35 in good health. Some clones in this sample may be carry-over from other donors' samples.

The genes are TRBV5-5 and TRBJ1-2, with D tentatively TRBD1 (5 bases). The CDR3 is 12 residues long. Per the germline V gene, CDR1 is SGHKS and CDR2 is YYEKEE (reference sequence). Trimming pared 3 bases from V and 7 bases from J, leaving 10 bases between. CDR3: CASSSGLGGYTF. The CDR3 nucleotides are TGTGCCAGCAGCTCAGGGTTGGGTGGCTACACCTTC.

The rearrangement uses TRBV27 and TRBJ2-3; 12 bases map to TRBD2. The V and J ends lost 4 bases and 2 bases, in that order; junction bases with no gene match: 4. Germline assignment: CDR1 MNHEY and CDR2 SMNVEV (reference sequence). The CDR3 has 16 amino acids. CDR3 sequence: CASSSLAGGNTDTQYF. The DNA for the CDR3 is TGTGCCAGCAGTTCGCTAGCGGGGGGGAACACAGATACGCAGTATTTT.

V and J are TRBV28 and TRBJ2-5; D is possibly TRBD1 (6 bases). The DNA end is a closer match to TRBJ2-7, so the J assignment may be wrong. The CDR3 covers 13 residues. The germline V gene encodes CDR1 MDHEN and CDR2 SYDVKM. CDR3 in DNA: TGTGCCACCCAGCGAGGACAGATATACGAGCAGTACTTC. Translation: CATQRGQIYEQYF.

The rearrangement uses TRBV7-8 and TRBJ2-1; TRBD2 might be the D (6 bases). The germline V gene encodes CDR1 SGHVS and CDR2 FQNEAQ. V was shortened by 5 bases and J by 2 bases, with 25 bases between the two germline ends. The CDR3 sequence is 19 residues long. This chain's CDR3 is CASSQYRVEGTLPYNEQFF. The CDR3 DNA reads as TGTGCCAGCAGCCAATATAGGGTAGAGGGGACTCTCCCCTACAATGAGCAGTTCTTC. Full variable domain (missing parts from reference TRBV7-8 and TRBJ2-1): GAGVSQSPRYKVAKRGQDVALRCDPISGHVSLFWYQQALGQGPEFLTYFQNEAQLDKSGLPSDRFFAERPEGSVSTLKIQRTQQEDSAVYLCASSQYRVEGTLPYNEQFFGPGTRLTVL.

This clone was observed once. This CDR3 is also generated by other DNA sequences in the sample. This chain links TRBV5-1 with TRBJ1-4; TRBD1 is a possible D gene (5 bases). The CDR3 consists of 14 residues. Trimming took off 4 bases at V and 5 bases at J, with 12 bases between the two ends. CDR1 SGHRS and CDR2 YFSETQ come from the germline V gene. CDR3: CASSLGTGNEKLFF. CDR3 in DNA: TGCGCCAGCAGCCTAGGGACCGGCAATGAAAAACTGTTTTTT.

The genes are TRBV18 and TRBJ2-3; no definite D call. The germline V and J ends were trimmed by 8 bases and 1 base, with 13 bases remaining between them. The germline V gene has CDR1 KGHSH and CDR2 LQKENI. CDR3 length equals 14 residues. The CDR3 here is CASGQASGTDTQYF. In DNA form, the CDR3 reads TGTGCCAGCGGCCAGGCCTCTGGCACAGATACGCAGTATTTT.

This chain joins TRBV7-2 and TRBJ1-4; D is possibly TRBD1 (5 bases). V gave up 5 bases and J gave up 0 bases, with 10 bases separating them. CDR1 is SGHTA and CDR2 is FQGNSA in the germline V gene. This CDR3 has 15 residues. The CDR3 nucleotides read TGTGCCAGCAGCGGGGGAAGGGCAACTAATGAAAAACTGTTTTTT. Translated, it gives CASSGGRATNEKLFF.

This clone was seen more than once but under ten times. The chain couples TRBV10-2 to TRBJ1-2; D might be TRBD1 (6 bases). Deletions cut 4 bases from V and 7 bases from J, with 7 bases between. This CDR3 is 11 amino acids long. From germline, CDR1 is WSHSY and CDR2 SAAADI. The CDR3 protein is CASSGGLGYTF. CDR3 coding DNA: TGCGCCAGCAGTGGGGGGCTTGGCTACACCTTC.

The chain combines TRBV5-1 with TRBJ1-6; no definite D call. The germline CDR1 and CDR2 sequences are SGHRS and YFSETQ. This CDR3 comprises 16 residues. The V end lost 4 bases, the J end lost 11 bases, and 22 bases lay between the germline ends. CDR3 sequence: CASSELPTDVGTPLHF. CDR3 bases: TGCGCCAGCAGCGAACTCCCGACGGACGTGGGGACACCCCTCCACTTT.

This chain links TRBV30 with TRBJ2-7; perhaps TRBD1 as D (5 bases). The length of the CDR3 is 16 residues. With 8 bases removed from V and 0 bases from J, the gap between germline ends came to 23 bases. Germline CDR1 reads GTSNPN; CDR2 reads SVGIG (reference sequence). CDR3 in DNA: TGTGCCGGAAAACCCCAGTGGGGCGAGAGCTCCTACGAGCAGTACTTC. This sequence encodes CAGKPQWGESSYEQYF.

Remarks on this clone: The same CDR3 can be traced to other DNA sequences in this sample. V usage is TRBV5-1 and J usage is TRBJ2-7; D call uncertain. V lost 1 base to trimming and J lost 0 bases, with 11 bases between them. CDR1 and CDR2 (germline): SGHRS, YFSETQ. The CDR3 is made up of 15 amino acids. The chain's CDR3 is CASSLSGKSSYEQYF. The CDR3 DNA follows: TGCGCCAGCAGCTTGAGTGGGAAAAGCTCCTACGAGCAGTACTTC.

The chain uses TRBV7-2 and TRBJ2-1; the match to TRBD2 covers 12 bases. J gave up 2 bases and V 0 bases, and 2 bases lay outside the gene matches. Germline CDR1 and CDR2: SGHTA and FQGNSA. The CDR3 has 17 amino acids. CDR3 protein: CASSLAASGRAYNEQFF. DNA of the CDR3: TGTGCCAGCAGCTTAGCAGCTAGCGGGAGGGCCTACAATGAGCAGTTCTTC.

The chain employs TRBV27 and TRBJ1-5, with TRBD1 matching 10 bases. The germline V gene encodes CDR1 MNHEY and CDR2 SMNVEV (reference sequence). The CDR3 length is 15 residues. With V trimmed by 6 bases and J by 6 bases, 8 bases remained unmatched. The CDR3 DNA is TGTGCCAGCAGCCTCCGGACAGGGGGTGGTCAGCCCCAGCATTTT. Protein sequence: CASSLRTGGGQPQHF.

This chain uses TRBV7-2 with TRBJ2-7; 9 positions agree with TRBD1. The V segment lost 3 bases and the J segment 2 bases; nucleotides outside the gene matches: 8. This CDR3 region has 16 residues. The V gene's germline CDR1 is SGHTA and CDR2 FQGNSA. CDR3 region: CASSLGPGTGPYEQYF. CDR3 DNA sequence: TGTGCCAGCAGCTTGGGCCCCGGGACAGGGCCCTACGAGCAGTACTTC.

The rearrangement joins TRBV5-6 to TRBJ2-5; D tentatively reads TRBD1 or TRBD2 (5 bases each). The J call may be mistaken, given a closer DNA end match to TRBJ2-7. This CDR3 comprises 12 residues. Germline CDR1 and CDR2: SGHDT and YYEEEE. CDR3 DNA sequence: TGTGCCAGCAGCAGGGACCCCTACGAGCAGTACTTC. Translating it yields CASSRDPYEQYF.

V gene TRBV5-1 combines with J gene TRBJ2-5; 7 nucleotides match TRBD2. Germline V lookup: CDR1 SGHRS, CDR2 YFSETQ. Trimming cost V 1 base and J 3 bases; bases outside gene matches: 6. The CDR3 extends over 15 amino acids. CDR3 sequence (DNA): TGCGCCAGCAGCTTGTACCCGGGAGGTGAAGAGACCCAGTACTTC. Translation gives CASSLYPGGEETQYF.

The chain has TRBV28 and TRBJ2-1; 8 bases map to TRBD2. There are 14 residues in the CDR3. Losses at the gene ends were 9 bases for V and 6 bases for J; bases not matched to a gene: 10. Germline values: CDR1 MDHEN, CDR2 SYDVKM. Here the CDR3 DNA reads TGTGCCAGTGTAGCGGGAAGTCCCCCCAATGAGCAGTTCTTC. It codes for CASVAGSPPNEQFF.

The chain combines TRBV27 with TRBJ2-7, with TRBD2 matching 8 bases. With 5 bases clipped from V and 6 bases from J, the junction kept 12 bases outside the gene matches. The length of the CDR3 is 15 residues. CDR1 and CDR2 (germline): MNHEY, SMNVEV (reference sequence). CDR3 coding DNA: TGTGCCAGCAGTCCCCTAGCAGCGGGAGCTCGCGAGCAGTACTTC. Its protein product is CASSPLAAGAREQYF.

This clone appeared a few times. Other nucleotide sequences in the sample specify the same CDR3. The chain links TRBV28 to TRBJ1-1, with D perhaps TRBD1 (5 bases). Germline CDR1 MDHEN, CDR2 SYDVKM. The CDR3 extends over 11 amino acids. Deletions cut 6 bases from V and 3 bases from J, with 5 bases between. As DNA, the CDR3 is TGTGCCAGCAGAGGGGACACTGAAGCTTTCTTT. Its translation is CASRGDTEAFF.

This sequence joins TRBV25-1 and TRBJ2-7; D possibly corresponds to TRBD2 (6 bases). Germline loops: CDR1 MGHDK, CDR2 SYGVNS. Trimming removed 2 bases at V and 2 bases at J, with 16 bases between. This CDR3 is built from 16 residues. The CDR3 region is CASSEGTATVAYEQYF. CDR3 nucleotide sequence: TGTGCCAGCAGTGAAGGGACTGCCACCGTTGCCTACGAGCAGTACTTC.

The chain carries TRBV7-2 and TRBJ2-2; weak D call: TRBD2 (6 bases). The CDR3 runs 14 residues. Looked up from germline, CDR1 is SGHTA and CDR2 is FQGNSA. Trimming shortened V by 5 bases and J by 4 bases, and 11 bases separated the two germline ends. DNA for the CDR3: TGTGCCAGCAGCCCAAGCGGGCGCACCGGGGAGCTGTTTTTT. This encodes CASSPSGRTGELFF.

V usage is TRBV7-9 and J usage is TRBJ1-4; 8 positions match TRBD1. Trimming took 3 bases from V and 7 from J; bases not matched to a gene: 10. This CDR3 comprises 16 residues. Germline V gene sequence: CDR1 SEHNR, CDR2 FQNEAQ (reference sequence). CDR3: CASSFQGARLGEKLFF. DNA of the CDR3: TGTGCCAGCAGCTTTCAGGGGGCGCGATTGGGTGAAAAACTGTTTTTT.

The V gene is TRBV6-1, the J gene TRBJ2-3; TRBD2 matches 8 bases. J gave up 2 bases and V 2 bases, and 3 bases lay outside the gene matches. CDR3 length: 15 residues. The V gene's germline CDR1 is MNHNS and CDR2 SASEGT. The CDR3 region is CASSERGLVTDTQYF. CDR3 in DNA: TGTGCCAGCAGTGAAAGGGGACTAGTCACAGATACGCAGTATTTT.